These 17 T cell receptor beta chains were sequenced from one sample in a study of T cells in Graves' hyperthyroidism and ophthalmopathy. RNA transcripts served as the template for amplifying TCR beta CDR3 regions. Primed by the HTBI set, a first-round RT-PCR was run on the TCR CDR3. Via MiXCR, TCRdb re-called the multiplex PCR reads, giving one row per CDR3 protein. This table holds around 500,000 distinct CDR3 sequences, around 15% found once. The sample was blood. The receptors shown here come from a woman aged 18 to 35 with Graves' hyperthyroidism.

The genes are TRBV6-2 or TRBV6-3 and TRBJ1-2; D gene ambiguous. Trimming took 1 base from V and 7 from J, leaving 10 bases between them. CDR1 is MNHEY, CDR2 SVGEGT, per germline. CDR3 length equals 13 residues. The CDR3 DNA reads as TGTGCCAGCAGTTACTACGAGGGTGCTGGCTACACCTTC. Protein product: CASSYYEGAGYTF.

This clonotype was counted many times. V gene TRBV18 combines with J gene TRBJ2-1; the D gene is possibly TRBD2 (6 bases). Germline V gene lookup returns CDR1 KGHSH and CDR2 LQKENI. This CDR3 region has 14 residues. The ends were cut back, 4 bases at V and 7 bases at J, with 14 bases in the middle. DNA of the CDR3: TGTGCCAGCTCACAGAGTCTAGCGTCGAATGAGCAGTTCTTC. Amino acid sequence: CASSQSLASNEQFF.

The chain uses TRBV2 and TRBJ2-2, with 11 bases aligning to TRBD2. V gave up 4 bases and J gave up 7 bases; unmatched junction bases: 8. The CDR3 runs to 16 residues. CDR1 is SNHLY, CDR2 FYNNEI, per germline. This CDR3 reads CASSGDSGRAHGELFF. The CDR3 DNA sequence: TGTGCCAGCAGTGGGGATAGCGGGAGGGCCCACGGGGAGCTGTTTTTT. Using reference TRBV2 and TRBJ2-2 for the parts outside the CDR3, the full variable domain is EPEVTQTPSHQVTQMGQEVILRCVPISNHLYFYWYRQILGQKVEFLVSFYNNEISEKSEIFDDQFSVERPDGSNFTLKIRSTKLEDSAMYFCASSGDSGRAHGELFFGEGSRLTVL.

There are many counts of this clonotype. This chain connects TRBV6-1 to TRBJ2-3, with 7 positions matching TRBD2. V lost 5 bases, J lost 4 bases, and 9 bases stayed unmatched. Germline V gives CDR1 MNHNS, CDR2 SASEGT. The CDR3 runs to 15 residues. CDR3 amino acids: CASSYGGSRADTQYF. CDR3 DNA sequence: TGTGCCAGCAGTTACGGCGGGAGCCGGGCAGATACGCAGTATTTT.

This clonotype was seen a few times. The rearrangement uses TRBV6-5 and TRBJ2-1, with D perhaps matching TRBD2 (6 bases). Germline CDR1 MNHEY, CDR2 SVGAGI. This CDR3 has 16 amino acids. Trimming stripped 2 bases from V and 6 bases from J, with 17 bases between. Here the CDR3 reads CASSYRYGRWANEQFF. For the CDR3, the DNA is TGTGCCAGCAGTTACCGATACGGGAGATGGGCCAATGAGCAGTTCTTC.

V and J are TRBV10-1 and TRBJ1-3; D gene unclear. Trimming left V 2 bases short and J 0 bases short, with 5 bases between. The CDR3 totals 14 residues. CDR1 WNHNN and CDR2 SYGVQD come from the germline V gene (reference sequence). The chain's CDR3 is CASSEASSGNTIYF. Written as DNA, the CDR3 is TGCGCCAGCAGTGAGGCATCCTCTGGAAACACCATATATTTT.

This clonotype came up many times. The genes are TRBV2 and TRBJ2-1; 11 nucleotides line up with TRBD2. Trimming took 6 bases from V and 9 from J; bases not matched to a gene: 7. The V gene's germline CDR1 is SNHLY and CDR2 FYNNEI. The CDR3 consists of 14 residues. The chain's CDR3 is CASRTSGILGEQFF. The CDR3 DNA reads as TGTGCCAGCAGGACTAGCGGGATTCTCGGTGAGCAGTTCTTC.

This chain connects TRBV4-2 to TRBJ1-1; 8 nucleotides agree with TRBD1. After removal of 4 bases from V and 6 bases from J, the junction contained 7 bases not matched to a gene. The germline V gene has CDR1 LGHNA and CDR2 YNFKEQ. The CDR3 loop spans 14 amino acids. This chain's CDR3 is CASSRDGQGPEAFF. The CDR3 region has the DNA TGTGCCAGCAGCCGCGATGGACAGGGACCTGAAGCTTTCTTT.

This clonotype turned up a few times. A read error may account for a junction end that differs from germline. The J gene is TRBJ1-5, the V gene TRBV4-2; D is ambiguous. The CDR3 is 17 residues long. CDR1 is LGHNA and CDR2 is YNFKEQ in the germline V gene. The CDR3 region has the DNA TGTGCCAGCAGCCCGCACAAAGGAGGGCCTAGCGATCAGCCCCAGCATTTT. Protein sequence: CASSPHKGGPSDQPQHF.

Regarding this clonotype: A read error may explain this, as a much larger clone is one base away. The V and J genes are TRBV7-9 and TRBJ2-1; D possibly matches TRBD1 or TRBD2 (5 bases each). Germline CDR1 reads SEHNR; CDR2 reads FQNEAQ (reference sequence). The CDR3 covers 16 residues. The CDR3 DNA follows: TGTGCCAACAGCTTAGTGTTCTCAGATCCCGAGGGGGAGCAGTTCTTC. It codes for CANSLVFSDPEGEQFF.

Points on this clonotype: This sequence may be a read error, since a much larger clone differs from it by one base. The V and J genes are TRBV7-2 and TRBJ1-1, with unresolved D. The CDR3 runs to 13 residues. The germline V and J ends were trimmed by 2 bases and 1 base, with 5 bases remaining between them. The germline gives CDR1 SGHTA, CDR2 FQGNSA. The CDR3 DNA reads as TGTGCCAGCAGCTTAATGAGGAACACTGAAGCTTTCTTT. Its protein is CASSLMRNTEAFF.

This clonotype was observed many times. The rearrangement uses TRBV5-6 and TRBJ2-3, with a possible D match to TRBD2 (5 bases). With 5 bases removed from V and 5 bases from J, the gap between germline ends came to 18 bases. Germline CDR1 is SGHDT and CDR2 is YYEEEE. The CDR3 length is 15 residues. The CDR3 bases are TGTGCCAGCAGTGGACTCGGCGGGCCGCAAGATACGCAGTATTTT. It yields the protein CASSGLGGPQDTQYF.

The chain uses TRBV7-6 and TRBJ1-1, with D unresolved. V gave up 1 base and J gave up 0 bases, with 15 bases separating them. This CDR3 region has 17 residues. The V gene's germline CDR1 is SGHVS and CDR2 FNYEAQ. Here the CDR3 reads CASSLVICYRVNTEAFF. The CDR3 bases are TGTGCCAGCAGCTTAGTTATCTGTTATAGGGTGAACACTGAAGCTTTCTTT.

A few counts support this clonotype. This chain links TRBV13 with TRBJ1-1; TRBD1 matches at 9 bases. Germline lookup yields CDR1 PRHDT and CDR2 FYEKMQ (reference sequence). CDR3 length: 16 residues. V lost 5 bases to trimming and J lost 0 bases; unmatched junction nucleotides: 7. The CDR3: CASSQRTGALNTEAFF. The DNA of the CDR3 is TGTGCCAGCAGCCAAAGGACAGGGGCATTGAACACTGAAGCTTTCTTT.

This clonotype was picked up many times. This chain uses TRBV3-1 with TRBJ2-7; no definite D call. Per germline, CDR1 LGHDT and CDR2 YNNKEL (reference sequence). This CDR3 is built from 12 residues. Trimming cost V 4 bases and J 6 bases, with 10 bases left between them. CDR3 sequence: CASSLEWREQYF. In nucleotides, the CDR3 is TGTGCCAGCAGCCTCGAATGGCGCGAGCAGTACTTC.

This clonotype came up a few times. The J gene is TRBJ2-1, the V gene TRBV19; D remains unclear. The CDR3 runs to 13 residues. Germline values: CDR1 LNHDA, CDR2 SQIVND (reference sequence). The V end lost 5 bases, the J end lost 10 bases, and 15 bases lay between the germline ends. CDR3 sequence (DNA): TGTGCCAGTAGTTCCCGTGGTAGTTTGGAGCAGTTCTTC. This sequence encodes CASSSRGSLEQFF.

The rearrangement uses TRBV6-5 and TRBJ2-5; TRBD2 agrees at 12 bases. The CDR3 extends over 17 amino acids. Germline CDR1 and CDR2: MNHEY and SVGAGI. With V trimmed by 2 bases and J by 4 bases, 8 bases remained unmatched. CDR3 sequence reads: CASSYRAPSGRGETQYF. As DNA, the CDR3 is TGTGCCAGCAGTTACCGGGCGCCTAGCGGGAGGGGAGAGACCCAGTACTTC.